This T cell receptor (beta chain) was obtained from a study of breast tumors, draining lymph nodes, adjacent tissues. Overall study results and limits: That most tumor T cells come from lymph nodes remained unproven. Compared with lymph nodes, tumors were less diverse; compared with nontumor tissue, more.

The lymph nodes were axillary draining lymph nodes from breast cancer patients. V lost 4 bases and J 0 bases, leaving 18 bases between the germline ends. Germline values: CDR1 MNHNS, CDR2 SASEGT. The CDR3 is 17 amino acids. TCRdb itself ran the multiplex PCR reads through MiXCR, one entry per CDR3 protein. The table lists approximately 100,000 distinct CDR3 sequences, 21% of them singletons, with approximately 1.2% in the top ten. This clonotype occurred many times. Its specificity is unknown. What was sequenced was axillary lymph node tissue. The rearrangement links TRBV6-1 to TRBJ1-2; the D gene is possibly TRBD1 (5 bases). The TCR originated in a female donor with breast cancer. Some clones in this sample may be carry-over from other donors' samples. The CDR3: CASSGRGKGPTNYGYTF. CDR3 bases: TGTGCCAGCAGTGGAAGGGGAAAGGGACCTACTAACTATGGCTACACCTTC.